This record covers a single T cell receptor beta chain. V lost 6 bases, J lost 4 bases, and 7 bases stayed unmatched. CDR1 is SGHNT, CDR2 YYREEE, per germline (reference sequence). The CDR3 spans 15 residues. In the authors' workflow: From reference gene primer amplification, estimates of nucleated cell counts were derived. TCRdb's table, derived via immunoSEQ multiplex PCR, lists solely in-frame clones and lacks some. From that table come the V and J calls and clone size; the DNA was used to work out D and trimming. The sample has 140,000 to 150,000 clones, roughly 84% seen once; the top ten hold roughly 6.2%. Clinical histories supplied by participants themselves formed the basis of cohort assignment. Within the 2 weeks before study entry, each person in the exposed group met a COVID-19 case. The data belong to a study of blood T cell repertoires in COVID-19. Overall study context: In each case, the material was cDNA or gDNA derived from T cells, B-cell-depleted T cells, or PBMCs.

The sequence derives from a woman aged 45-65 years who had been exposed to COVID-19. The sequencing sample was made of PBMCs or T cells enriched from blood (not recorded which). The rearrangement links TRBV5-4 to TRBJ2-2; 9 bases are shared with TRBD2. The CDR3 protein is CASTSRSGSTGELFF. The CDR3 region has the DNA TGTGCCAGCACTTCGCGTAGCGGGAGCACCGGGGAGCTGTTTTTT.